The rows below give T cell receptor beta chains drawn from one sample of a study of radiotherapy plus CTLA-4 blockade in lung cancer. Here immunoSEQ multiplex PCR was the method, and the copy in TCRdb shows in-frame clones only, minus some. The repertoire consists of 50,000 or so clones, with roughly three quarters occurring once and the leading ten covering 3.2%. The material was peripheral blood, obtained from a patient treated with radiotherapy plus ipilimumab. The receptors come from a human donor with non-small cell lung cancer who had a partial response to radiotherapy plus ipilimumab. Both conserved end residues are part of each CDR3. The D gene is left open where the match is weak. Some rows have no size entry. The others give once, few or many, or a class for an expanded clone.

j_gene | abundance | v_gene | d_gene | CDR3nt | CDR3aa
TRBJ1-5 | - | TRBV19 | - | TGTGCCAGTAGTATCGGGGATGGGGTTCCCCAGCATTTT | CASSIGDGVPQHF
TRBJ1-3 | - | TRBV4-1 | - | TGCGCCAGCAGCGCCCGGGACATTCGCTCTGGAAACACCATATATTTT | CASSARDIRSGNTIYF
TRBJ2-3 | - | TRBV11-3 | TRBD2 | TGTGCCAGCAGCCCGCGAACTAGCGGGGGGGAAGATACGCAGTATTTT | CASSPRTSGGEDTQYF
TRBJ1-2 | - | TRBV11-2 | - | TGTGCCAGCAGCTTGCAGGGAGGTGGCTACACCTTC | CASSLQGGGYTF
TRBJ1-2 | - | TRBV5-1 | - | TGCGCCAGCAGCTTGGCGGACAGCTATGGCTACACCTTC | CASSLADSYGYTF
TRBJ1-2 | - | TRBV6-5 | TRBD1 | TGTGCCAGCAGTCGAGACGGGACAGGGGGGCCCGGCTACACCTTC | CASSRDGTGGPGYTF
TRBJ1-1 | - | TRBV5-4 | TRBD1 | TGCGCCAGCAGCAACAGGGGGAACACTGAAGCTTTCTTT | CASSNRGNTEAFF
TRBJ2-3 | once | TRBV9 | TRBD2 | TGTGCCAGCAGCGTAGTTAGCGGGGGGGTGGGAGATACGCAGTATTTT | CASSVVSGGVGDTQYF
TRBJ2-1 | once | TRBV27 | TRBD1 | TGTGCCAGCAGCGGGACAGGGGGGGCCTACAATGAGCAGTTCTTC | CASSGTGGAYNEQFF
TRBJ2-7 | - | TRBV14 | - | TGTGCCAGCGCGGCAGGGTACGAGCAGTACTTC | CASAAGYEQYF
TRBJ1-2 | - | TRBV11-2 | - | TGTGCCAGCAGCTTAGGAACAGTCGGCTACACCTTC | CASSLGTVGYTF
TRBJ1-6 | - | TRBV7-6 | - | TGTGCCAGCAGCCGATACCAGGGGTCGAGTTCACCCCTCCACTTT | CASSRYQGSSSPLHF
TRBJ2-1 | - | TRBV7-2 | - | TGTGCCAGCAGCTTAGATTCTAGGTCCGGCTGGGAGCAGTTCTTC | CASSLDSRSGWEQFF
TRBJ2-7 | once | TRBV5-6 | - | TGTGCCAGCAGTCTGGAACACTACGAGCAGTACTTC | CASSLEHYEQYF
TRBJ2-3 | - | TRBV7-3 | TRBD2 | TGTGCCAGCAGGTCTCGACTAGCGGGCACAGATACGCAGTATTTT | CASRSRLAGTDTQYF
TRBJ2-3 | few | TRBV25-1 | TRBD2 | TGTGCCAGCAGAGTTTGGGCGGGGGGGTACACAGATACGCAGTATTTT | CASRVWAGGYTDTQYF
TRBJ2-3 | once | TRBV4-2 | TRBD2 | TGTGCCAGCAGCCAAGTGGTAGCGGGGGTGACAGATACGCAGTATTTT | CASSQVVAGVTDTQYF
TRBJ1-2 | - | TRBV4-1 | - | TGCGCCAGCAGCCCGGGACACCTCTATGGCTACACCTTC | CASSPGHLYGYTF
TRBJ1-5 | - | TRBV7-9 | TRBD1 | TGTGCCAGCAGCTCACAGGGGGCGAGGGGCAATCAGCCCCAGCATTTT | CASSSQGARGNQPQHF
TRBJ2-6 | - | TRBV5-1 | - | TGCGCCAGCAGCTTGTCTGCTGTGGTCCCCCGGTCTGGGGCCAACGTCCTGACTTTC | CASSLSAVVPRSGANVLTF
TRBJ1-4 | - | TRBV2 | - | TGTGCCAGCAGTGGGGTGGGGCAGGGTGAAAAACTGTTTTTT | CASSGVGQGEKLFF
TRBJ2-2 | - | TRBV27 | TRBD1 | TGTGCCAGCAGTGACAGGGTGGGGGAGCTGTTTTTT | CASSDRVGELFF